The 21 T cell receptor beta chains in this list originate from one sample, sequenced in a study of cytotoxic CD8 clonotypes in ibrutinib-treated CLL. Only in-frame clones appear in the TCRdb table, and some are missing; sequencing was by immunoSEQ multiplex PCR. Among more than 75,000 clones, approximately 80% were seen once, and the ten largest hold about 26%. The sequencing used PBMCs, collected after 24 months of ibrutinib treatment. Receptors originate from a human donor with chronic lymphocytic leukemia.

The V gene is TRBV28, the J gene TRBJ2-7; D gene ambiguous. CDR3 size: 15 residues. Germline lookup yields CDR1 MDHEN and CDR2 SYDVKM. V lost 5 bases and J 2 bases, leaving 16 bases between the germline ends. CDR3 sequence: CASSPDQDGTYEQYF. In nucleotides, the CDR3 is TGTGCCAGCAGTCCGGATCAGGACGGAACCTACGAGCAGTACTTC.

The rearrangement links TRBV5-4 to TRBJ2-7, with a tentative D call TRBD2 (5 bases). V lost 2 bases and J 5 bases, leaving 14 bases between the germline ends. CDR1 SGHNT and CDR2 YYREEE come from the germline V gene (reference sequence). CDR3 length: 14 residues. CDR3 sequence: CASSLWASFDEQYF. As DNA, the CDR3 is TGTGCCAGCAGCTTATGGGCTAGCTTCGACGAGCAGTACTTC.

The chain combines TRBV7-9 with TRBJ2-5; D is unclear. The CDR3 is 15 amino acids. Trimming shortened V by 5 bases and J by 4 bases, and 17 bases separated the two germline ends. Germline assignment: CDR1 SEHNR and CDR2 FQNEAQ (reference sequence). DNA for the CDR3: TGTGCCAGCAGCCCCGGTTGGCCAGGCGGAGAGACCCAGTACTTC. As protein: CASSPGWPGGETQYF.

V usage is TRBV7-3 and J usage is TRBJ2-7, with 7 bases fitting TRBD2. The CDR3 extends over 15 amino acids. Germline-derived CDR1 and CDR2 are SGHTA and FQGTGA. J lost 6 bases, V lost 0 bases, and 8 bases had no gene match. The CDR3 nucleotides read TGTGCCAGCAGCTTAACCCTGGGGGGGGTTAGCGAGCAGTACTTC. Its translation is CASSLTLGGVSEQYF.

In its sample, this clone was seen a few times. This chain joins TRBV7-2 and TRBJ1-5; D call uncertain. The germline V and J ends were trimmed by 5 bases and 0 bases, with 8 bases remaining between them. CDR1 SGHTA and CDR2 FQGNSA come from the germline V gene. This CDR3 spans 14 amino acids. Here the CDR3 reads CASSRDGSNQPQHF. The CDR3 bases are TGTGCCAGCAGCCGTGATGGTAGCAATCAGCCCCAGCATTTT.

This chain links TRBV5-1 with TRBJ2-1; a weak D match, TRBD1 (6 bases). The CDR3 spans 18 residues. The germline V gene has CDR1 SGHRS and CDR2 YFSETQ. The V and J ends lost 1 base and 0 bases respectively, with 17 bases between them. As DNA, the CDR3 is TGCGCCAGCAGCTTGAAGATTGACGTGGGACACTCCTACAATGAGCAGTTCTTC. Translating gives CASSLKIDVGHSYNEQFF.

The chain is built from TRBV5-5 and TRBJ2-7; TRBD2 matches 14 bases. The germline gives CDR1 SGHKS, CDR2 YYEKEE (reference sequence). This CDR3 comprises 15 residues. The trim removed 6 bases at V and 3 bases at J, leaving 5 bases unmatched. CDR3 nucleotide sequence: TGTGCCAGCAACCCGGGACTAGCGGGAGTCTACGAGCAGTACTTC. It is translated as CASNPGLAGVYEQYF.

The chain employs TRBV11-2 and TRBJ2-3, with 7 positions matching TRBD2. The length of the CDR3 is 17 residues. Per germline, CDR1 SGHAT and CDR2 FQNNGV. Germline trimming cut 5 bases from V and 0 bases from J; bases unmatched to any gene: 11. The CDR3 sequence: CASSPNRREQSTDTQYF. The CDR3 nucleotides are TGTGCCAGCAGCCCGAATCGGCGGGAGCAAAGCACAGATACGCAGTATTTT.

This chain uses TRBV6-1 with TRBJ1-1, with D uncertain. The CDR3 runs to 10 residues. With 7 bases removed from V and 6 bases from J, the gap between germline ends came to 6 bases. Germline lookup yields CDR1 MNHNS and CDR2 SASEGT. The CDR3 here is CASTESEAFF. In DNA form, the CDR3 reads TGTGCCAGCACAGAGTCTGAAGCTTTCTTT.

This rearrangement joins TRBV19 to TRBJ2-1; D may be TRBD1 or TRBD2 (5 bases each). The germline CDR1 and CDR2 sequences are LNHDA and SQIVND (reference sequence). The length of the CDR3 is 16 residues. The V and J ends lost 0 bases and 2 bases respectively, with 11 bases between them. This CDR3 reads CASSIEGREPYNEQFF. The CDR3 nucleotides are TGTGCCAGTAGTATAGAGGGACGGGAACCCTACAATGAGCAGTTCTTC.

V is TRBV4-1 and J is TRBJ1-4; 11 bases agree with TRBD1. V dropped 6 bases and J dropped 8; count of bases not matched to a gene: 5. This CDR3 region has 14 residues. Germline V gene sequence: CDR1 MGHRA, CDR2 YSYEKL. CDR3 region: CASRRDRGREKLFF. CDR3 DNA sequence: TGCGCCAGCAGGAGGGACAGGGGGAGGGAAAAACTGTTTTTT.

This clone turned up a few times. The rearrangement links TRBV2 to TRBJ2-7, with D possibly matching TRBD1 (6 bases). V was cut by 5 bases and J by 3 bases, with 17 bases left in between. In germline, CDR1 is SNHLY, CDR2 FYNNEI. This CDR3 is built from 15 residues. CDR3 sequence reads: CASSRPSGTNYEQYF. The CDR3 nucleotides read TGTGCCAGCAGTCGCCCTTCCGGGACAAACTACGAGCAGTACTTC.

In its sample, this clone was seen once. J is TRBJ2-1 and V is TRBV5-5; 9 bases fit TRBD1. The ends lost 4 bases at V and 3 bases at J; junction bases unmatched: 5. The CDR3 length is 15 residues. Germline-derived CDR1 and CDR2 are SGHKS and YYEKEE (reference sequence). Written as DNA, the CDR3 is TGTGCCAGCAGCGCCCTGGGACAGGGCTACAATGAGCAGTTCTTC. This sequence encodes CASSALGQGYNEQFF.

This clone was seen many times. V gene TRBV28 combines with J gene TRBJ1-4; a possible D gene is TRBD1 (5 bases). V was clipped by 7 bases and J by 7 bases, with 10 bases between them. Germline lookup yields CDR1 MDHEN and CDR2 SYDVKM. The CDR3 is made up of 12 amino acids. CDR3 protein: CASNTGGEKLFF. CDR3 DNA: TGTGCCAGCAACACCGGGGGTGAAAAACTGTTTTTT.

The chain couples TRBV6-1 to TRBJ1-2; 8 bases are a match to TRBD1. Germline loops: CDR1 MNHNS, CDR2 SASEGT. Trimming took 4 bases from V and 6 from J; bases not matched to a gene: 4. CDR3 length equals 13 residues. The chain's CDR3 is CASSVGQGDGYTF. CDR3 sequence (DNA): TGTGCCAGCAGTGTCGGACAGGGTGATGGCTACACCTTC.

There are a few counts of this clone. CDR3 sequence: CSVEESQGLEKLFF. The CDR3 DNA reads TGCAGCGTTGAAGAATCCCAGGGTCTTGAGAAACTGTTTTTT. The chain joins TRBV29-1 to TRBJ1-4; D may be TRBD1 (5 bases). The CDR3 covers 14 residues. CDR1 and CDR2 from the germline V gene are SQVTM and ANQGSEA. V lost 0 bases to trimming and J lost 11 bases, with 16 bases between them.

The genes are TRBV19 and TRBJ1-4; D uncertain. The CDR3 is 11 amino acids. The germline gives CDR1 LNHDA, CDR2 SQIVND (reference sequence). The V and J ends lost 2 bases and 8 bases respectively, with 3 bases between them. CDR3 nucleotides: TGTGCCAGTAGTATATCCGAAAAACTGTTTTTT. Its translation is CASSISEKLFF.

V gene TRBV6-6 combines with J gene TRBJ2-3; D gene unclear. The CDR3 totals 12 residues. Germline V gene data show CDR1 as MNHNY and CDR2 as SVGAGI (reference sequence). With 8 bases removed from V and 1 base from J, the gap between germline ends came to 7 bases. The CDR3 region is CASSWGTDTQYF. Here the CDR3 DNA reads TGTGCCAGCTCTTGGGGCACAGATACGCAGTATTTT.

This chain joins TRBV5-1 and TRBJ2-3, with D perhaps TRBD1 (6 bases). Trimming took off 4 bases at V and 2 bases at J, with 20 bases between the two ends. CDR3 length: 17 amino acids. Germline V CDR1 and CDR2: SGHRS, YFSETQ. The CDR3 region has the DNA TGCGCCAGCAGCCCCGGGCGCAGGGGTGTCCCCACAGATACGCAGTATTTT. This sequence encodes CASSPGRRGVPTDTQYF.

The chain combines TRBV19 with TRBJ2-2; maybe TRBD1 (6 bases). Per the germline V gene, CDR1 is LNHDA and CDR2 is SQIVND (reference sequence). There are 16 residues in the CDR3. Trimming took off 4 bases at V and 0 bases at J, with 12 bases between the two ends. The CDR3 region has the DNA TGTGCCAGTAGTAGGCGGGCAGGGGCGAACACCGGGGAGCTGTTTTTT. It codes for CASSRRAGANTGELFF.

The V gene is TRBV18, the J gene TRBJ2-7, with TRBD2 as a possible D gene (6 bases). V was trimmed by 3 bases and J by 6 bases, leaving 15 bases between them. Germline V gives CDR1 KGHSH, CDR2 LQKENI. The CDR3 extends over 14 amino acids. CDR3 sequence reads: CASSPQAGTGEQYF. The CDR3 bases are TGTGCCAGCTCACCCCAGGCGGGGACGGGCGAGCAGTACTTC.